Listed below are T cell receptor beta chains from one sample, sequenced in a study of cytomegalovirus exposure and HLA in healthy donors. Sequenced by immunoSEQ multiplex PCR; TCRdb stores in-frame clones only, minus some. In the table there are 65,000 to 80,000 clones, roughly 94% of which are singletons. The sequenced material came from PBMCs. The receptors originated from a woman younger than 30 in good health and CMV-seropositive. The CDR3 runs from the conserved cysteine through the conserved F or W. Fields, in order: J gene, D gene, clone size, V gene, CDR3 length, CDR3 protein, CDR3 DNA. A D gene is named only where the DNA matches it firmly. Rows may omit the clone size; those that give it use once, few, many or a size class.

>TRBJ2-5|TRBD2|NA|TRBV7-2|14
CASSQGTSVETQYF
TGTGCCAGCAGCCAAGGCACTAGCGTTGAGACCCAGTACTTC
>TRBJ2-5|NA|NA|TRBV10-2|13
CASGDGTGQTQYF
TGCGCCAGCGGGGATGGGACTGGGCAGACCCAGTACTTC
>TRBJ2-7|TRBD2|NA|TRBV7-8|14
CASSLAGGPGEQYF
TGTGCCAGCAGCTTAGCGGGAGGGCCGGGTGAGCAGTACTTC
>TRBJ2-1|TRBD1|once|TRBV5-6|16
CASSRQGQLSYNEQFF
TGTGCCAGCAGCCGACAGGGCCAGCTCTCCTACAATGAGCAGTTCTTC
>TRBJ2-7|NA|few|TRBV5-6|16
CASNPWGRWSSYEQYF
TGTGCCAGCAACCCATGGGGGCGGTGGAGCTCCTACGAGCAGTACTTC
>TRBJ1-1|NA|NA|TRBV4-3|15
CASSQDKPSYTEAFF
TGCGCCAGCAGCCAAGATAAGCCATCATACACTGAAGCTTTCTTT
>TRBJ1-1|TRBD1|few|TRBV30|11
CAWGQGGEAFF
TGTGCCTGGGGACAGGGCGGAGAAGCTTTCTTT
>TRBJ1-2|NA|once|TRBV20-1|11
CSAPRDYGYTF
TGCAGTGCTCCCCGTGACTATGGCTACACCTTC
>TRBJ1-1|NA|NA|TRBV19|13
CASSITDNTEAFF
TGTGCCAGTAGTATAACAGACAACACTGAAGCTTTCTTT
>TRBJ2-2|NA|few|TRBV7-2|14
CASSLGQSTGELFF
TGTGCCAGCAGCTTAGGACAGTCCACCGGGGAGCTGTTTTTT
>TRBJ2-1|TRBD2|NA|TRBV5-1|17
CASSPGAGGPSYNEQFF
TGCGCCAGCAGCCCTGGAGCGGGAGGGCCCTCCTACAATGAGCAGTTCTTC
>TRBJ2-3|NA|NA|TRBV7-2|14
CASSLNIGTDTQYF
TGTGCCAGCAGCTTAAATATTGGCACAGATACGCAGTATTTT
>TRBJ2-4|NA|NA|TRBV7-9|16
CASSSPEEGPINIQYF
TGTGCCAGCAGCTCTCCCGAGGAGGGGCCCATAAACATTCAGTACTTC
>TRBJ2-1|TRBD2|NA|TRBV29-1|14
CSVEAGAGGDEQFF
TGCAGCGTGGAAGCGGGAGCCGGAGGCGATGAGCAGTTCTTC
>TRBJ1-2|NA|NA|TRBV27|15
CASRATRASNYGYTF
TGTGCCAGCAGAGCTACGAGGGCGTCTAACTATGGCTACACCTTC
>TRBJ2-3|TRBD1|NA|TRBV2|16
CASSSSLDRAQDTQYF
TGTGCCAGCAGTTCGTCTCTAGACAGGGCACAGGATACGCAGTATTTT
>TRBJ1-1|TRBD1|NA|TRBV19|17
CASSTLWETGDGAEAFF
TGTGCCAGTAGTACCCTCTGGGAAACAGGGGATGGCGCTGAAGCTTTCTTT
>TRBJ1-1|NA|NA|TRBV6-5|15
CASSYSGQTNTEAFF
TGTGCCAGCAGTTACTCGGGCCAGACCAACACTGAAGCTTTCTTT
>TRBJ1-1|NA|NA|TRBV6-1|15
CASSELRAMNTEAFF
TGTGCCAGCAGTGAATTGAGGGCGATGAACACTGAAGCTTTCTTT
>TRBJ2-2|NA|NA|TRBV5-1|16
CASSRPGSGNTGELFF
TGCGCCAGCAGCCGTCCGGGGAGCGGGAACACCGGGGAGCTGTTTTTT
>TRBJ2-3|TRBD1|NA|TRBV4-1|16
CASSQDRTGGTDTQYF
TGCGCCAGCAGCCAAGATCGAACAGGGGGCACAGATACGCAGTATTTT
>TRBJ2-3|TRBD2|NA|TRBV10-1|18
CASSGPGGPVQSTDTQYF
TGCGCCAGCAGTGGACCGGGAGGACCCGTACAAAGCACAGATACGCAGTATTTT
>TRBJ2-1|NA|NA|TRBV7-9|10
CASQRRSQFF
TGTGCCAGCCAAAGGCGGTCTCAGTTCTTC
>TRBJ2-4|TRBD2|once|TRBV15|19
CATSRESGGAGLAKNIQYF
TGTGCCACCAGCAGAGAGAGCGGGGGGGCAGGCCTAGCCAAAAACATTCAGTACTTC
>TRBJ1-5|NA|NA|TRBV19|13
CASCYSPNQPQHF
TGTGCCAGTTGTTATAGTCCCAATCAGCCCCAGCATTTT
>TRBJ2-7|TRBD1|NA|TRBV25-1|15
CASSEPGQGTYEQYF
TGTGCCAGCAGTGAGCCCGGACAGGGGACCTACGAGCAGTACTTC
>TRBJ1-2|NA|NA|TRBV29-1|11
CSVESGDGYTF
TGCAGCGTTGAATCCGGGGATGGCTACACCTTC
>TRBJ2-3|TRBD2|NA|TRBV13|17
CASSLGALAGMADTQYF
TGTGCCAGCAGCCTCGGGGCCTTAGCGGGAATGGCAGATACGCAGTATTTT
>TRBJ2-7|NA|NA|TRBV5-1|15
CASSPEDAPVREQYF
TGCGCCAGCAGCCCGGAGGACGCCCCAGTGAGGGAGCAGTACTTC
>TRBJ2-1|TRBD1|once|TRBV19|15
CASSISDRGRNEQFF
TGTGCCAGTAGTATATCGGACAGGGGGAGGAATGAGCAGTTCTTC
>TRBJ2-7|TRBD1|NA|TRBV7-2|15
CASSPEDRGYYEQYF
TGTGCCAGCAGCCCGGAGGACAGGGGCTACTACGAGCAGTACTTC
>TRBJ2-1|TRBD2|NA|TRBV14|15
CASSQFNGRVNEQFF
TGTGCCAGCAGCCAATTCAACGGGAGGGTAAATGAGCAGTTCTTC
>TRBJ2-1|TRBD2|once|TRBV5-6|15
CASSSLAGGPDEQFF
TGTGCCAGCAGCTCCCTAGCGGGGGGGCCGGATGAGCAGTTCTTC
>TRBJ2-3|NA|NA|TRBV27|13
CAASELITDTQYF
TGTGCAGCTAGCGAATTGATCACAGATACGCAGTATTTT
>TRBJ2-3|NA|NA|TRBV9|13
CASSVRSTDTQYF
TGTGCCAGCAGCGTACGTAGCACAGATACGCAGTATTTT
>TRBJ1-6|NA|once|TRBV7-6|17
CASSLAGPFSYNSPLHF
TGTGCCAGCAGCTTGGCAGGGCCCTTCTCCTATAATTCACCCCTCCACTTT
>TRBJ1-4|NA|NA|TRBV6-5|15
CASRGFSQKGEKLFF
TGTGCCAGCCGGGGTTTCAGTCAGAAGGGCGAAAAACTGTTTTTT
>TRBJ1-3|TRBD1|NA|TRBV10-3|14
CATRQGDSGNTIYF
TGTGCCACCCGACAGGGGGACTCTGGAAACACCATATATTTT
>TRBJ2-7|NA|NA|TRBV5-4|16
CASSPGAWAEAYEQYF
TGTGCCAGCAGCCCGGGAGCTTGGGCAGAAGCCTACGAGCAGTACTTC
>TRBJ1-2|NA|NA|TRBV4-2|17
CASSRGGPKEANYGYTF
TGTGCCAGCAGCCGGGGGGGACCTAAGGAAGCTAACTATGGCTACACCTTC
>TRBJ1-5|TRBD1|NA|TRBV4-1|13
CASSPGGYQPQHF
TGCGCCAGCAGCCCAGGGGGTTATCAGCCCCAGCATTTT
>TRBJ2-7|TRBD1|once|TRBV2|14
CASRGTAVSYEQYF
TGTGCCAGCAGAGGGACAGCCGTCTCCTACGAGCAGTACTTC
>TRBJ2-3|NA|once|TRBV9|14
CASSLEGGTDTQYF
TGTGCCAGCAGCCTAGAGGGGGGCACAGATACGCAGTATTTT
>TRBJ1-2|TRBD1|NA|TRBV7-9|15
CASSLTGTGEYGYTF
TGTGCCAGCAGCTTAACCGGGACAGGGGAGTATGGCTACACCTTC
>TRBJ2-3|TRBD2|NA|TRBV4-3|18
CASSQDVTSGGSTDTQYF
TGCGCCAGCAGCCAAGATGTGACTAGCGGGGGGAGCACAGATACGCAGTATTTT
>TRBJ1-2|NA|NA|TRBV7-9|14
CASSSRVEVYGYTF
TGTGCCAGCAGCTCGCGGGTGGAAGTCTATGGCTACACCTTC
>TRBJ2-7|TRBD2|NA|TRBV5-1|15
CASSSGGKSSYEQYF
TGCGCCAGCAGTTCGGGAGGTAAATCCTCCTACGAGCAGTACTTC
>TRBJ2-3|TRBD2|NA|TRBV9|15
CASSAAGPSTDTQYF
TGTGCCAGCAGCGCAGCGGGACCTAGCACAGATACGCAGTATTTT
>TRBJ2-2|TRBD2|NA|TRBV7-6|15
CASTWGGMNTGELFF
TGTGCCAGCACCTGGGGAGGGATGAACACCGGGGAGCTGTTTTTT
>TRBJ2-1|TRBD2|once|TRBV5-1|15
CASTQTSGRAAEQFF
TGCGCCAGCACCCAGACTAGCGGGAGGGCCGCTGAGCAGTTCTTC
>TRBJ2-5|NA|NA|TRBV25-1|16
CASSELITGDPWTQYF
TGTGCCAGCAGTGAATTAATTACGGGGGACCCATGGACCCAGTACTTC
>TRBJ2-7|TRBD2|NA|TRBV7-9|15
CASSLVASGGYEQYF
TGTGCCAGCAGCTTAGTTGCCAGCGGGGGGTACGAGCAGTACTTC
>TRBJ1-1|NA|NA|TRBV5-4|14
CASSLGGGDTEAFF
TGTGCCAGCAGCTTGGGTGGGGGGGACACTGAAGCTTTCTTT
>TRBJ2-7|TRBD1|NA|TRBV5-1|16
CASSSGQEKTGYEQYF
TGCGCCAGCAGCTCGGGACAGGAGAAAACTGGTTACGAGCAGTACTTC
>TRBJ1-2|NA|NA|TRBV30|14
CAWRATADLYGYTF
TGTGCCTGGAGGGCGACAGCCGACCTCTATGGCTACACCTTC
>TRBJ1-1|NA|NA|TRBV30|14
CAWSAIATNTEAFF
TGTGCCTGGAGTGCAATAGCGACGAACACTGAAGCTTTCTTT
>TRBJ2-5|NA|once|TRBV4-1|16
CASSPEGRGAGETQYF
TGCGCCAGCAGCCCCGAGGGCAGGGGCGCTGGAGAGACCCAGTACTTC